Listed here are 31 T cell receptor beta chains from one sample, sequenced in a study of siplizumab effects on memory and regulatory T cells. Profiling relied on immunoSEQ multiplex PCR, and the TCRdb table lists in-frame clones only, not all of them. The sample carries 100,000 to 120,000 clones, roughly 91% recorded once. Source material: CD4+ T cells sorted from blood. All receptors come from a human donor in good health.

This clone has a single count. This chain uses TRBV11-3 with TRBJ1-2; TRBD1 is a possible D gene (5 bases). The CDR3 loop spans 13 amino acids. CDR1 SGHNT and CDR2 YENEEA come from the germline V gene. V shed 5 bases and J shed 8 bases, with 15 bases lying between them. The CDR3: CASSPRTWGGYTF. In nucleotides, the CDR3 is TGTGCCAGCAGCCCCCGGACCTGGGGCGGCTACACCTTC.

This chain links TRBV7-3 with TRBJ2-1, with D perhaps TRBD1 or TRBD2 (6 bases each). Trimming cost V 1 base and J 0 bases, with 10 bases left between them. The CDR3 has 16 residues. Germline CDR1 is SGHTA and CDR2 is FQGTGA. CDR3 region: CASSLRGGSSYNEQFF. CDR3 in DNA: TGTGCCAGCAGCTTAAGAGGGGGGAGCTCCTACAATGAGCAGTTCTTC.

This clone was recorded once. The chain links TRBV15 to TRBJ2-7; 8 positions agree with TRBD1. The CDR3 runs to 16 residues. V dropped 8 bases and J dropped 0; count of bases not matched to a gene: 12. Germline CDR1 and CDR2: LNHNV and YYDKDF (reference sequence). In DNA form, the CDR3 reads TGTGCCACCGGGACAGGCGTAACCACCCTCTCCTACGAGCAGTACTTC. It is translated as CATGTGVTTLSYEQYF. The full variable domain, rest sourced from reference TRBV15 and TRBJ2-7, is DAMVIQNPRYQVTQFGKPVTLSCSQTLNHNVMYWYQQKSSQAPKLLFHYYDKDFNNEADTPDNFQSRRPNTSFCFLDIRSPGLGDTAMYLCATGTGVTTLSYEQYFGPGTRLTVT.

CDR3: CASSIRGGGQPQHF. In nucleotides, the CDR3 is TGTGCCAGTAGTATCCGGGGAGGAGGGCAGCCCCAGCATTTT. The chain recombines TRBV19 with TRBJ1-5, with D hard to call. Trimming shortened V by 3 bases and J by 7 bases, and 13 bases separated the two germline ends. Germline V lookup: CDR1 LNHDA, CDR2 SQIVND (reference sequence). The CDR3 loop spans 14 amino acids.

The CDR3 loop is CASRGPGAYNEQFF. The CDR3 region has the DNA TGTGCCAGCAGGGGACCGGGGGCCTACAATGAGCAGTTCTTC. This chain joins TRBV11-2 and TRBJ2-1; D may be TRBD2 (6 bases). Germline CDR1 is SGHAT and CDR2 is FQNNGV. The CDR3 totals 14 residues. Trimming stripped 6 bases from V and 2 bases from J, with 11 bases between.

This clone was seen just once. The gene calls are TRBV6-5 and TRBJ1-1; possible D gene TRBD1, 5 bases. V was pared by 4 bases and J by 3 bases, with 15 bases between. The CDR3 has 15 amino acids. Germline V gene data show CDR1 as MNHEY and CDR2 as SVGAGI. The CDR3 loop reads CASSLGRLLDTEAFF. In DNA, the CDR3 is TGTGCCAGCAGTTTGGGACGGCTTTTGGACACTGAAGCTTTCTTT.

J is TRBJ2-5 and V is TRBV29-1; no firm D call. Trimming shortened V by 7 bases and J by 5 bases, and 8 bases separated the two germline ends. This CDR3 is 10 amino acids long. CDR1 and CDR2 from the germline V gene are SQVTM and ANQGSEA. CDR3 sequence reads: CSAKGETQYF. Written as DNA, the CDR3 is TGCAGCGCAAAAGGGGAGACCCAGTACTTC.

The chain links TRBV6-6 to TRBJ1-6, with D hard to call. Germline CDR1 reads MNHNY; CDR2 reads SVGAGI (reference sequence). The CDR3 loop spans 14 amino acids. V lost 4 bases and J 4 bases, leaving 8 bases between the germline ends. The CDR3 DNA reads as TGTGCCAGCAGTTCAGACATTTATAATTCACCCCTCCACTTT. The encoded protein is CASSSDIYNSPLHF.

The chain recombines TRBV14 with TRBJ1-1; 7 nucleotides line up with TRBD1. With V trimmed by 4 bases and J by 1 base, 6 bases remained unmatched. This CDR3 is 15 amino acids long. The germline V gene encodes CDR1 SGHDN and CDR2 FVKESK. The CDR3: CASSLNRGANTEAFF. For the CDR3, the DNA is TGTGCCAGCAGCCTCAACAGGGGAGCGAACACTGAAGCTTTCTTT.

This clone was seen a few times. The chain employs TRBV9 and TRBJ2-2, with unresolved D. The CDR3 contains 14 residues. Germline assignment: CDR1 SGDLS and CDR2 YYNGEE. Between the trimmed V and J ends, which lost 0 bases and 4 bases, there was a span of 7 bases. The CDR3 sequence is CASSVGGPTGELFF. CDR3 nucleotides: TGTGCCAGCAGCGTAGGTGGCCCCACCGGGGAGCTGTTTTTT. Based on the CDR3 plus reference TRBV9 and TRBJ2-2, the full variable domain is DSGVTQTPKHLITATGQRVTLRCSPRSGDLSVYWYQQSLDQGLQFLIQYYNGEERAKGNILERFSAQQFPDLHSELNLSSLELGDSALYFCASSVGGPTGELFFGEGSRLTVL.

V and J are TRBV27 and TRBJ2-1; 11 bases agree with TRBD2. The J segment lost 8 bases and the V segment lost 6 bases, leaving 9 bases of the junction unmatched. The CDR3 spans 15 residues. Germline V CDR1 and CDR2: MNHEY, SMNVEV (reference sequence). CDR3 region: CASSITSGSNDEQFF. The DNA of the CDR3 is TGTGCCAGCAGCATTACTAGCGGGAGTAACGATGAGCAGTTCTTC.

The chain is built from TRBV5-4 and TRBJ2-3, with D perhaps matching TRBD1 (6 bases). This CDR3 has 15 amino acids. Germline CDR1 SGHNT, CDR2 YYREEE (reference sequence). V gave up 0 bases and J gave up 5 bases, with 13 bases separating them. CDR3 sequence: CASSLGQGQGDTQYF. The CDR3, as DNA: TGTGCCAGCAGCTTGGGGCAGGGGCAGGGAGATACGCAGTATTTT.

The chain uses TRBV5-4 and TRBJ1-1; 9 bases are a match to TRBD1. Germline CDR1 reads SGHNT; CDR2 reads YYREEE (reference sequence). The CDR3 is made up of 13 amino acids. The trim removed 2 bases at V and 8 bases at J, leaving 4 bases unmatched. DNA for the CDR3: TGTGCCAGCAGCTTATACGGGACAGGGGAAGCTTTCTTT. It encodes CASSLYGTGEAFF.

The chain has TRBV30 and TRBJ1-2; D call uncertain. CDR1 and CDR2 from the germline V gene are GTSNPN and SVGIG (reference sequence). V lost 5 bases, J lost 8 bases, and 18 bases lay in between. The CDR3 has 13 amino acids. The CDR3 DNA reads TGTGCCTGGGATACGGGCTGGGAGGGAGGCTACACCTTC. Protein: CAWDTGWEGGYTF. Together with reference TRBV30 and TRBJ1-2, the CDR3 gives the full variable domain: SQTIHQWPATLVQPVGSPLSLECTVEGTSNPNLYWYRQAAGRGLQLLFYSVGIGQISSEVPQNLSASRPQDRQFILSSKKLLLSDSGFYLCAWDTGWEGGYTFGSGTRLTVV.

V is TRBV4-1 and J is TRBJ1-2; 7 positions agree with TRBD1. The trim removed 1 base at V and 3 bases at J, leaving 14 bases unmatched. The CDR3 runs to 18 residues. Germline V lookup: CDR1 MGHRA, CDR2 YSYEKL. The CDR3 region is CASSQGPVWAGGDYGYTF. The CDR3 bases are TGCGCCAGCAGCCAAGGGCCGGTCTGGGCAGGGGGGGACTATGGCTACACCTTC.

This clone has a single count. The chain has TRBV2 and TRBJ1-1; TRBD1 aligns across 8 bases. Per germline, CDR1 SNHLY and CDR2 FYNNEI. The CDR3 spans 15 residues. With V trimmed by 6 bases and J by 4 bases, 10 bases remained unmatched. CDR3 protein: CASRRDRDRRTEAFF. DNA for the CDR3: TGTGCCAGCAGACGAGACCGGGACAGGCGCACTGAAGCTTTCTTT.

The chain carries TRBV2 and TRBJ2-7; tentatively, D is TRBD2 (5 bases). This CDR3 has 15 amino acids. The ends were cut back, 3 bases at V and 0 bases at J, with 12 bases in the middle. Germline V gene sequence: CDR1 SNHLY, CDR2 FYNNEI. CDR3 in amino acids: CASSDGLVSSYEQYF. CDR3 DNA: TGTGCCAGCAGTGACGGACTGGTTAGCTCCTACGAGCAGTACTTC.

J is TRBJ2-2 and V is TRBV5-8; perhaps TRBD1 as D (6 bases). The germline CDR1 and CDR2 sequences are SGHTS and YDEGEE. This CDR3 contains 16 residues. Trimming cost V 0 bases and J 6 bases, with 15 bases left between them. Written as DNA, the CDR3 is TGTGCCAGCAGCTTGGTCGCAGGGGCGATTCCCGGGGAGCTGTTTTTT. It codes for CASSLVAGAIPGELFF. Full variable domain (outside the CDR3, taken from reference TRBV5-8 and TRBJ2-2): EAGVTQSPTHLIKTRGQQATLRCSPISGHTSVYWYQQALGLGLQFLLWYDEGEERNRGNFPPRFSGRQFPNYSSELNVNALELEDSALYLCASSLVAGAIPGELFFGEGSRLTVL.

The chain uses TRBV27 and TRBJ2-3; 13 nucleotides align to TRBD2. Trimming cost V 6 bases and J 1 base; bases outside gene matches: 7. There are 17 residues in the CDR3. CDR1 is MNHEY and CDR2 is SMNVEV in the germline V gene (reference sequence). CDR3 nucleotide sequence: TGTGCCAGCAGACCCGGGACTAGCGGGATTGGCACAGATACGCAGTATTTT. Translation gives CASRPGTSGIGTDTQYF.

The rearrangement joins TRBV5-1 to TRBJ2-2; a weak D match, TRBD1 (6 bases). The V end lost 4 bases, the J end lost 1 base, and 11 bases lay between the germline ends. Germline loops: CDR1 SGHRS, CDR2 YFSETQ. The CDR3 is 15 amino acids. As DNA, the CDR3 is TGCGCCAGCAGCCACGGGACATTGAACACCGGGGAGCTGTTTTTT. Its protein is CASSHGTLNTGELFF.

The chain carries TRBV30 and TRBJ2-2, with 7 bases fitting TRBD2. The CDR3 sequence is 18 residues long. V was clipped by 0 bases and J by 1 base; unmatched bases: 11. The germline gives CDR1 GTSNPN, CDR2 SVGIG (reference sequence). In DNA, the CDR3 is TGTGCCTGGAGTGTACCCCCGCGGGGAGGGGTGAACACCGGGGAGCTGTTTTTT. The encoded protein is CAWSVPPRGGVNTGELFF.

The chain couples TRBV29-1 to TRBJ2-7; no definite D call. The ends were cut back, 0 bases at V and 2 bases at J, with 14 bases in the middle. The CDR3 has 15 amino acids. Looked up from germline, CDR1 is SQVTM and CDR2 is ANQGSEA. The chain's CDR3 is CSVEDLGGSPYEQYF. Here the CDR3 DNA reads TGCAGCGTTGAAGATCTCGGCGGTAGCCCCTACGAGCAGTACTTC.

This rearrangement joins TRBV19 to TRBJ1-4, with D tentatively TRBD1 (6 bases). V dropped 3 bases and J dropped 8 bases, with 16 bases sitting between them. This CDR3 comprises 15 residues. In germline, CDR1 is LNHDA, CDR2 SQIVND (reference sequence). CDR3 sequence: CASSIGIQGREKLFF. The CDR3, as DNA: TGTGCCAGTAGTATTGGGATCCAGGGGAGAGAAAAACTGTTTTTT.

Only one count was recorded for this clone. This CDR3 reads CASSIAGLSPEQYF. CDR3 DNA: TGTGCCAGCAGCATTGCTGGACTCTCACCCGAGCAGTACTTC. The chain has TRBV7-3 and TRBJ2-7; possibly TRBD2 for D (5 bases). The V gene's germline CDR1 is SGHTA and CDR2 FQGTGA. V lost 5 bases and J lost 6, with 17 bases in between. The CDR3 has 14 residues. Combining the CDR3 with reference TRBV7-3 and TRBJ2-7 gives the whole variable domain GAGVSQTPSNKVTEKGKYVELRCDPISGHTALYWYRQSLGQGPEFLIYFQGTGAADDSGLPNDRFFAVRPEGSVSTLKIQRTERGDSAVYLCASSIAGLSPEQYFGPGTRLTVT.

This chain links TRBV25-1 with TRBJ1-4; D is ambiguous. Germline CDR1 and CDR2: MGHDK and SYGVNS. The CDR3 length is 13 residues. Trimming stripped 4 bases from V and 5 bases from J, with 8 bases between. The CDR3: CASSVQLNEKLFF. The CDR3 DNA reads TGTGCCAGCAGTGTGCAGCTGAATGAAAAACTGTTTTTT. Together with reference TRBV25-1 and TRBJ1-4, the CDR3 gives the full variable domain: EADIYQTPRYLVIGTGKKITLECSQTMGHDKMYWYQQDPGMELHLIHYSYGVNSTEKGDLSSESTVSRIRTEHFPLTLESARPSHTSQYLCASSVQLNEKLFFGSGTQLSVL.

The chain carries TRBV15 and TRBJ1-5, with a possible D match to TRBD1 (5 bases). V was cut by 0 bases and J by 0 bases, with 15 bases left in between. CDR1 is LNHNV, CDR2 YYDKDF, per germline (reference sequence). The CDR3 covers 18 residues. The CDR3 reads CATSRDLTAQYSNQPQHF. CDR3 DNA sequence: TGTGCCACCAGCAGAGATTTGACAGCTCAGTATAGCAATCAGCCCCAGCATTTT.

This rearrangement joins TRBV30 to TRBJ2-1, with D perhaps TRBD1 (5 bases). CDR1 and CDR2 (germline): GTSNPN, SVGIG (reference sequence). The CDR3 totals 12 residues. V lost 7 bases, J lost 11 bases, and 18 bases lay in between. The CDR3 loop reads CAYIGQGGKQFF. CDR3 DNA: TGTGCCTACATCGGGCAGGGCGGAAAGCAGTTCTTC.

The chain has TRBV6-5 and TRBJ2-5; D remains unclear. CDR1 and CDR2 from the germline V gene are MNHEY and SVGAGI. V was cut by 5 bases and J by 3 bases, with 13 bases left in between. The CDR3 extends over 14 amino acids. The CDR3 DNA follows: TGTGCCAGCAGTCAGAGACTTACTAAAGAGACCCAGTACTTC. Its translation: CASSQRLTKETQYF.

The chain joins TRBV6-6 to TRBJ1-4; TRBD1 is a possible D gene (5 bases). With 11 bases removed from V and 6 bases from J, the gap between germline ends came to 10 bases. Germline CDR1 is MNHNY and CDR2 is SVGAGI (reference sequence). This CDR3 has 11 residues. The CDR3 is CAAGNDEKLFF. CDR3 in DNA: TGTGCCGCAGGGAACGATGAAAAACTGTTTTTT.

The CDR3 DNA is TGCGCCAGCAGCTCGGGACAGATCTCCTACGAGCAGTACTTC. Its protein product is CASSSGQISYEQYF. J is TRBJ2-7 and V is TRBV5-1, with 7 bases lining up with TRBD1. The germline V gene has CDR1 SGHRS and CDR2 YFSETQ. V gave up 3 bases and J gave up 0 bases; unmatched junction bases: 3. The CDR3 is made up of 14 amino acids.

The chain links TRBV5-4 to TRBJ2-7, with 12 bases fitting TRBD2. Germline V gene data show CDR1 as SGHNT and CDR2 as YYREEE (reference sequence). CDR3 length: 15 residues. V was clipped by 4 bases and J by 5 bases; unmatched bases: 7. CDR3 loop: CASSLRTSGNNEQYF. CDR3 DNA sequence: TGTGCCAGCAGCCTCAGGACTAGCGGGAACAACGAGCAGTACTTC.